A selection of T cell receptor beta chains follows, all from one sample in a study of technical replicates of blood from several donors. Sequencing used immunoSEQ multiplex PCR; TCRdb keeps in-frame clones, though not all of them. Altogether approximately 70,000 clones are present, 91% being singletons, with the ten largest covering 4.7%. Sequencing was done on a sample of PBMCs. These receptors originate from a human donor in good health. Some clones in this sample may be carry-over from other donors' samples. CDR3s include the opening cysteine and the closing phenylalanine or tryptophan. Only some rows state a clone size, as once, few, many or a class for expanded clones.

V gene: TRBV29-1; clone size: .; CDR3 protein: CSVELNTEAFF
V gene: TRBV9; clone size: .; CDR3 protein: CASSVQGGSGSEQYF
V gene: TRBV30; clone size: .; CDR3 protein: CASEGGSGSYEQYF
V gene: TRBV11-2; clone size: .; CDR3 protein: CASSLDLADYNEQFF
V gene: TRBV2; clone size: once; CDR3 protein: CASSELGGYGYTF
V gene: TRBV9; clone size: .; CDR3 protein: CASSPRATNEKLFF
V gene: TRBV6-5; clone size: .; CDR3 protein: CASRPHEENNSPLHF
V gene: TRBV6-5; clone size: .; CDR3 protein: CASSYGVTSGSYEQYF
V gene: TRBV5-6; clone size: once; CDR3 protein: CASSFRDRVLHVVNTEAFF
V gene: TRBV20-1; clone size: .; CDR3 protein: CSAPLGGTQYF
V gene: TRBV9; clone size: .; CDR3 protein: CASSVRGGPYEQYF
V gene: TRBV18; clone size: .; CDR3 protein: CASSRLAGSSYEQYF
V gene: TRBV29-1; clone size: few; CDR3 protein: CSVPGFIDTQYF
V gene: TRBV6-1; clone size: .; CDR3 protein: CASSEAAGGQETQYF
V gene: TRBV18; clone size: .; CDR3 protein: CASSPGEIYGYTF
V gene: TRBV10-3; clone size: .; CDR3 protein: CAVSTRLVGSYNEQFF
V gene: TRBV7-9; clone size: .; CDR3 protein: CASSSGQGREAFF
V gene: TRBV9; clone size: .; CDR3 protein: CASSLSLGGLETQYF
V gene: TRBV19; clone size: .; CDR3 protein: CASTPGRVRSPLHF
V gene: TRBV19; clone size: .; CDR3 protein: CASSIARDRGTPLHF
V gene: TRBV5-6; clone size: .; CDR3 protein: CASSPYLFGGGEKETQYF
V gene: TRBV5-1; clone size: .; CDR3 protein: CASSEWPELTSTDTQYF
V gene: TRBV2; clone size: .; CDR3 protein: CASSEGYTSPLHF
V gene: TRBV27; clone size: .; CDR3 protein: CASSPGVKETQYF
V gene: TRBV7-9; clone size: .; CDR3 protein: CASSYGTDQETQYF
V gene: TRBV7-9; clone size: .; CDR3 protein: CASSPTGGNSPLHF
V gene: TRBV7-2; clone size: .; CDR3 protein: CASSQVGETQYF
V gene: TRBV15; clone size: .; CDR3 protein: CATSRDGRGNTGELFF
V gene: TRBV5-6; clone size: .; CDR3 protein: CASSSSPGQLNQPQHF
V gene: TRBV12-5; clone size: .; CDR3 protein: CASGFGTGTREQFF
V gene: TRBV4-2; clone size: .; CDR3 protein: CASSQDREYSSGTTYEQYF
V gene: TRBV5-8; clone size: .; CDR3 protein: CASSFSGQGAVYEQYF
V gene: TRBV11-3; clone size: .; CDR3 protein: CASSLDSTRDRGMNTEAFF
V gene: TRBV7-3; clone size: .; CDR3 protein: CASSLGASGSTGELFF
V gene: TRBV2; clone size: .; CDR3 protein: CASSSGLATSFLEQYF
V gene: TRBV29-1; clone size: .; CDR3 protein: CRAPGQGNYGYTF
V gene: TRBV30; clone size: .; CDR3 protein: CAWSEQGADSPLHF
V gene: TRBV2; clone size: .; CDR3 protein: CASNRDRGSGGYTF
V gene: TRBV5-1; clone size: .; CDR3 protein: CASSLAPGVNEKLFF
V gene: TRBV5-4; clone size: few; CDR3 protein: CASSWGTGPGSPLHF
V gene: TRBV19; clone size: .; CDR3 protein: CASSSSSGSYEQYF
V gene: TRBV4-3; clone size: .; CDR3 protein: CASSQDWGRATGANVLTF
V gene: TRBV7-6; clone size: .; CDR3 protein: CASSSPGLADQETQYF
V gene: TRBV18; clone size: .; CDR3 protein: CASSPTEASQETQYF
V gene: TRBV7-2; clone size: .; CDR3 protein: CASSLEAGGHTDTQYF
V gene: TRBV18; clone size: .; CDR3 protein: CASSPPAGVRETQYF
V gene: TRBV5-1; clone size: .; CDR3 protein: CASSLDPQGSGTDTQYF
V gene: TRBV7-8; clone size: .; CDR3 protein: CASSPQLTVFSSGNTIYF
V gene: TRBV7-2; clone size: .; CDR3 protein: CASSLVWGASNQPQHF
V gene: TRBV9; clone size: .; CDR3 protein: CASSHDGGEGIEQYF
V gene: TRBV19; clone size: .; CDR3 protein: CASSIGPPGVGGSGNTIYF
V gene: TRBV7-9; clone size: .; CDR3 protein: CASSPSFAAFEQYF
V gene: TRBV5-1; clone size: .; CDR3 protein: CASSSQSSYNEQFF
V gene: TRBV15; clone size: .; CDR3 protein: CATSRDRGINQPQHF
V gene: TRBV19; clone size: .; CDR3 protein: CASRPGGRFRSGELFF